The 3 T cell receptor beta chains presented below share a single source sample, sequenced in a study of cytomegalovirus exposure and HLA in healthy donors. The PCR contained 60 Vbeta and 13 Jbeta primers. Here immunoSEQ multiplex PCR was the method, and the copy in TCRdb shows in-frame clones only, minus some. This table has around 90,000 clones, around 78% appearing once. Material: PBMCs. These receptors were collected from a man aged 25-45 years in good health and CMV-seronegative.

This rearrangement joins TRBV7-3 to TRBJ2-3, with a tentative D call TRBD2 (5 bases). Trimming cost V 1 base and J 3 bases, with 8 bases left between them. This CDR3 has 14 residues. Germline lookup yields CDR1 SGHTA and CDR2 FQGTGA. The CDR3 DNA follows: TGTGCCAGCAGCTTAATCGGGGTGACAGATACGCAGTATTTT. Translation gives CASSLIGVTDTQYF.

The rearrangement joins TRBV2 to TRBJ1-5; D is possibly TRBD1 (6 bases). There are 16 residues in the CDR3. V was trimmed by 5 bases and J by 3 bases, leaving 17 bases between them. The germline gives CDR1 SNHLY, CDR2 FYNNEI. The CDR3 DNA is TGTGCCAGCAGTCTAGGGGGTCTAGGGAACAATCAGCCCCAGCATTTT. Amino acid sequence: CASSLGGLGNNQPQHF.

The chain joins TRBV5-4 to TRBJ2-7; 9 bases fit TRBD1. The CDR3 covers 14 residues. Germline V gives CDR1 SGHNT, CDR2 YYREEE (reference sequence). The trim removed 5 bases at V and 6 bases at J, leaving 9 bases unmatched. CDR3 protein: CASRADRGSGEQYV. The CDR3 coding sequence is TGTGCCAGCAGAGCGGACAGGGGCTCAGGCGAGCAGTACGTC.